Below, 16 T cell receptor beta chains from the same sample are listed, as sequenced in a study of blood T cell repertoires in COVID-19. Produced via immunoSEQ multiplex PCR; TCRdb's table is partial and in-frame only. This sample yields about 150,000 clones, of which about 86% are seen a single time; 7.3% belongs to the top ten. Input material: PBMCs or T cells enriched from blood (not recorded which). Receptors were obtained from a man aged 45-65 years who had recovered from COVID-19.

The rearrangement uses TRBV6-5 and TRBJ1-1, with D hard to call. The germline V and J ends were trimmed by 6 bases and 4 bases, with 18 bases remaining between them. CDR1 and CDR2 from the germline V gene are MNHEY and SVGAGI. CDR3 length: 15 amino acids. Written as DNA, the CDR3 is TGTGCCAGCAGGTCCTTAACCGGGGTCGGCACTGAAGCTTTCTTT. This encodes CASRSLTGVGTEAFF.

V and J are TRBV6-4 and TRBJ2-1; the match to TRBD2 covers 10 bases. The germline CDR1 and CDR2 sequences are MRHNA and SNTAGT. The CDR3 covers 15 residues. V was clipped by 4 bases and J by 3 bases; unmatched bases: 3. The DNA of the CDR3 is TGTGCCAGCAGTGCTTCTAGCGGGGGCTACAATGAGCAGTTCTTC. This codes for CASSASSGGYNEQFF.

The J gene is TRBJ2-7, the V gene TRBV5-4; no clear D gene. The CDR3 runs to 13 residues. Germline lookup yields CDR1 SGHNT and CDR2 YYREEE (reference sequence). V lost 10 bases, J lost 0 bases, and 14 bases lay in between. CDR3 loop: CASFIAGSYEQYF. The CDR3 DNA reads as TGTGCCTCCTTTATCGCCGGCTCCTACGAGCAGTACTTC.

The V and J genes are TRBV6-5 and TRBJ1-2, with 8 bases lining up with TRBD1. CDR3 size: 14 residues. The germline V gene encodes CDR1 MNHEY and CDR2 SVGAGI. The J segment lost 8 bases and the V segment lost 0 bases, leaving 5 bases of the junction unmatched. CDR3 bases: TGTGCCAGCAGTTACTCGAGGACAGGGAGAGGCTACACCTTC. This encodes CASSYSRTGRGYTF.

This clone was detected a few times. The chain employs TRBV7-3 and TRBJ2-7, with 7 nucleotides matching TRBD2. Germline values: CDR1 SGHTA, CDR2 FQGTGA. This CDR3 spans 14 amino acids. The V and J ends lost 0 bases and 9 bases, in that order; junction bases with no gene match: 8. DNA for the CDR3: TGTGCCAGCAGCTTAACGTCGGGGGGTTCGTCGCAGTACTTC. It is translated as CASSLTSGGSSQYF. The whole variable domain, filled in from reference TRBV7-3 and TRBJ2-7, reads GAGVSQTPSNKVTEKGKYVELRCDPISGHTALYWYRQSLGQGPEFLIYFQGTGAADDSGLPNDRFFAVRPEGSVSTLKIQRTERGDSAVYLCASSLTSGGSSQYFGPGTRLTVT.

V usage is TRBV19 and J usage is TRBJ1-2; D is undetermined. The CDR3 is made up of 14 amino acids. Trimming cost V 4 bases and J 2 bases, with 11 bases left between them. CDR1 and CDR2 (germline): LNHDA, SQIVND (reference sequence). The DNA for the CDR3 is TGTGCCAGTAGTAATGGGAGGGTGAACTATGGCTACACCTTC. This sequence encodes CASSNGRVNYGYTF.

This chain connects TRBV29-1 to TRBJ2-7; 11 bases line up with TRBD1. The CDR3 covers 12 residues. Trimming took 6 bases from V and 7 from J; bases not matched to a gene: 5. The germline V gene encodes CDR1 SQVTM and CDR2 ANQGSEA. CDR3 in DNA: TGCAGCGTCGGACAGGGGGCTAAGGAGCAGTACTTC. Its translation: CSVGQGAKEQYF.

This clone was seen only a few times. The DNA for the CDR3 is TGTGCCAGCAGTGAAGCGCTGACAGGGGGAAAGCCCCAGCATTTT. Protein sequence: CASSEALTGGKPQHF. The gene calls are TRBV2 and TRBJ1-5; 9 nucleotides match TRBD1. Trimming removed 0 bases from V and 8 bases from J; junction bases left unmatched: 5. There are 15 residues in the CDR3. In germline, CDR1 is SNHLY, CDR2 FYNNEI.

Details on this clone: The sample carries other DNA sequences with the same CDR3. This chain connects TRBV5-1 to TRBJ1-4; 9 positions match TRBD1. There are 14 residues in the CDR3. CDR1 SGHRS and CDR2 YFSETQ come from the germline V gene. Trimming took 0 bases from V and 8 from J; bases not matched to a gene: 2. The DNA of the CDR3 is TGCGCCAGCAGCTTGGCCGGGACAGGGGAAAAACTGTTTTTT. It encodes CASSLAGTGEKLFF. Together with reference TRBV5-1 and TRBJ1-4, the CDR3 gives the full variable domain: KAGVTQTPRYLIKTRGQQVTLSCSPISGHRSVSWYQQTPGQGLQFLFEYFSETQRNKGNFPGRFSGRQFSNSRSEMNVSTLELGDSALYLCASSLAGTGEKLFFGSGTQLSVL.

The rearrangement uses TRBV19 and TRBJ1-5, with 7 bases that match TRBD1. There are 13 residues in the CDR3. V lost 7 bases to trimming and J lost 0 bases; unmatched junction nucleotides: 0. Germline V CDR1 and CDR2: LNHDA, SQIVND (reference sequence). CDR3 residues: CASNRGSNQPQHF. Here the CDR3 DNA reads TGTGCCAGTAACAGGGGTAGCAATCAGCCCCAGCATTTT.

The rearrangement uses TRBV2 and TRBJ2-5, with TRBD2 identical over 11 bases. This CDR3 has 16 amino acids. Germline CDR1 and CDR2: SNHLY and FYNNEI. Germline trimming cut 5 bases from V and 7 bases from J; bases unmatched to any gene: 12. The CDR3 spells CASSPDVAGGPGTQYF. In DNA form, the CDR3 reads TGTGCCAGCAGTCCGGACGTAGCGGGGGGGCCGGGGACCCAGTACTTC.

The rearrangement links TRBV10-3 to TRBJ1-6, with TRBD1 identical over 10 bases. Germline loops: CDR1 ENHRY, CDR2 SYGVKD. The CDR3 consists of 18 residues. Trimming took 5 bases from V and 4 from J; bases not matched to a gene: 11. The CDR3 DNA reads TGTGCCATCAGTCAAACCGGGACAGGGGAAACTTATAATTCACCCCTCCACTTT. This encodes CAISQTGTGETYNSPLHF.

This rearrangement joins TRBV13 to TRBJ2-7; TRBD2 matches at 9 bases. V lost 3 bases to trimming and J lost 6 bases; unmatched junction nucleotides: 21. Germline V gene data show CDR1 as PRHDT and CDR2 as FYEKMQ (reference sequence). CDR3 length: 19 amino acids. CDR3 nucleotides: TGTGCCAGCAGCTTCATATTGGGTAGCGGGGGCGACCTGGGGGGCGAGCAGTACTTC. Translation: CASSFILGSGGDLGGEQYF.

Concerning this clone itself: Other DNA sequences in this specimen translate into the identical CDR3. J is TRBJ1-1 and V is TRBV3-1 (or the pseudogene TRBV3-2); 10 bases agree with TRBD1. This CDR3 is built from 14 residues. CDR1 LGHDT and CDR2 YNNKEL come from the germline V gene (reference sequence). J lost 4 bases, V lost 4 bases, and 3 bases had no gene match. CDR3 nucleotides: TGTGCCAGCAGCCCGAGGACAGGGGGCACTGAAGCTTTCTTT. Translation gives CASSPRTGGTEAFF.

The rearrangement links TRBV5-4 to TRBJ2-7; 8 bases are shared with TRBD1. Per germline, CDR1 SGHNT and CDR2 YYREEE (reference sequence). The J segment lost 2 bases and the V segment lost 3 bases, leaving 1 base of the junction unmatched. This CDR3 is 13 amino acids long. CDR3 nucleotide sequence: TGTGCCAGCAGCTCGGACAGGGCCTACGAGCAGTACTTC. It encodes CASSSDRAYEQYF.

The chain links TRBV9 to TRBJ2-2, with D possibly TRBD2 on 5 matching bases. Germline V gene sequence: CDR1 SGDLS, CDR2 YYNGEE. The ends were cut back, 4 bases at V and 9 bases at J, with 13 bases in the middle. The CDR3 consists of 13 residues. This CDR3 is CASSQLASRELFF. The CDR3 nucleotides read TGTGCCAGCAGCCAATTAGCGAGCCGGGAGCTGTTTTTT.